The 11 T cell receptor beta chains below were found in one sample sequenced in a study of memory CD4+ T cells and cytomegalovirus serostatus. Sequenced by immunoSEQ multiplex PCR; TCRdb stores in-frame clones only, minus some. In the table there are tens of thousands of clones, around three quarters of which are singletons. Single viable CD3+CD4+CD8-CD45RO+ cells were sorted as the memory CD4+ T cells. Sequenced: memory CD4+ T cells from blood. Receptors were obtained from an adult in good health and CMV-seronegative.

The rearrangement joins TRBV6-5 to TRBJ1-6; tentative D call: TRBD1 (6 bases). V was clipped by 6 bases and J by 7 bases, with 10 bases between them. This CDR3 comprises 13 residues. Germline CDR1 and CDR2: MNHEY and SVGAGI. In nucleotides, the CDR3 is TGTGCCAGCAGGGACAGAAAAAATTCACCCCTCCACTTT. Translation gives CASRDRKNSPLHF.

Remarks on this clone: The junction departs from the called germline gene at one end, perhaps through a read error. The genes are TRBV7-7 and TRBJ2-5, with a possible D match to TRBD2 (5 bases). Germline CDR1 SSHAT, CDR2 FNYEAQ (reference sequence). The length of the CDR3 is 14 residues. The CDR3 DNA reads TGTGCTAGCAGCCCCTTTGGCGGGCGGGAGACCCAGTACTTC. This encodes CASSPFGGRETQYF.

This rearrangement joins TRBV28 to TRBJ1-1; D uncertain. Per germline, CDR1 MDHEN and CDR2 SYDVKM. The CDR3 has 14 residues. Trimming stripped 3 bases from V and 2 bases from J, with 10 bases between. The CDR3: CASSFWRSNTEAFF. DNA for the CDR3: TGTGCCAGCAGTTTTTGGAGGAGTAACACTGAAGCTTTCTTT.

V is TRBV5-1 and J is TRBJ2-7; possibly TRBD1 or TRBD2 for D (6 bases each). CDR3 length: 15 residues. In germline, CDR1 is SGHRS, CDR2 YFSETQ. V was shortened by 3 bases and J by 1 base, with 14 bases between the two germline ends. The CDR3 DNA is TGCGCCAGCAGCTACGGGGGCAACCCTTCCTACGAGCAGTACTTC. Translating gives CASSYGGNPSYEQYF.

The genes are TRBV9 and TRBJ2-6; D not certain. The CDR3 has 15 amino acids. V lost 3 bases to trimming and J lost 1 base, with 8 bases between them. From germline, CDR1 is SGDLS and CDR2 YYNGEE. This CDR3 is CASSGDLSGANVLTF. CDR3 sequence (DNA): TGTGCCAGCAGCGGAGACCTATCTGGGGCCAACGTCCTGACTTTC.

The CDR3 DNA is TGTGCCAGCAGTTGGGACAGGGGGCGAGGAGGTCAGCCCCAGCATTTT. Protein product: CASSWDRGRGGQPQHF. V gene TRBV2 combines with J gene TRBJ1-5; 12 bases are shared with TRBD1. V shed 5 bases and J 6 bases; nucleotides not matched to a gene: 8. The CDR3 runs to 16 residues. The germline V gene encodes CDR1 SNHLY and CDR2 FYNNEI. Using reference TRBV2 and TRBJ1-5 for the parts outside the CDR3, the full variable domain is EPEVTQTPSHQVTQMGQEVILRCVPISNHLYFYWYRQILGQKVEFLVSFYNNEISEKSEIFDDQFSVERPDGSNFTLKIRSTKLEDSAMYFCASSWDRGRGGQPQHFGDGTRLSIL.

The chain joins TRBV10-2 to TRBJ1-1, with 7 bases that match TRBD1. Trimming cost V 6 bases and J 6 bases; bases outside gene matches: 7. Germline lookup yields CDR1 WSHSY and CDR2 SAAADI. This CDR3 has 13 residues. CDR3 sequence (DNA): TGCGCCAGCAGCAAGACAGGGTTCCCTGAAGCTTTCTTT. Its protein product is CASSKTGFPEAFF.

The J gene is TRBJ2-1, the V gene TRBV29-1; 7 bases are shared with TRBD1. The CDR3 sequence is 13 residues long. After removal of 8 bases from V and 6 bases from J, the junction contained 10 bases not matched to a gene. Germline V gene sequence: CDR1 SQVTM, CDR2 ANQGSEA. This CDR3 reads CSTSGTVINEQFF. Written as DNA, the CDR3 is TGCAGCACTTCCGGGACAGTAATCAATGAGCAGTTCTTC.

The chain employs TRBV5-1 and TRBJ1-5, with TRBD1 matching over 7 bases. V was pared by 4 bases and J by 7 bases, with 11 bases of the junction left unmatched. The germline CDR1 and CDR2 sequences are SGHRS and YFSETQ. The CDR3 loop spans 15 amino acids. The CDR3 DNA is TGCGCCAGCAGCAGGGACGCAGGGGGTGAGCAGCCCCAGCATTTT. Translated: CASSRDAGGEQPQHF.

V usage is TRBV7-2 and J usage is TRBJ2-7; D call uncertain. The CDR3 runs to 12 residues. Germline loops: CDR1 SGHTA, CDR2 FQGNSA. V lost 1 base and J 9 bases, leaving 10 bases between the germline ends. The CDR3 sequence: CASSLGGFVQYF. The CDR3 DNA sequence: TGTGCCAGCAGCTTAGGGGGTTTTGTGCAGTACTTC.

The chain links TRBV11-3 to TRBJ1-4, with no clear D. V dropped 5 bases and J dropped 5 bases, with 9 bases sitting between them. Germline assignment: CDR1 SGHNT and CDR2 YENEEA. This CDR3 has 13 residues. The CDR3 sequence is CASSRGGNEKLFF. The CDR3 region has the DNA TGTGCCAGCAGCCGCGGAGGGAATGAAAAACTGTTTTTT.